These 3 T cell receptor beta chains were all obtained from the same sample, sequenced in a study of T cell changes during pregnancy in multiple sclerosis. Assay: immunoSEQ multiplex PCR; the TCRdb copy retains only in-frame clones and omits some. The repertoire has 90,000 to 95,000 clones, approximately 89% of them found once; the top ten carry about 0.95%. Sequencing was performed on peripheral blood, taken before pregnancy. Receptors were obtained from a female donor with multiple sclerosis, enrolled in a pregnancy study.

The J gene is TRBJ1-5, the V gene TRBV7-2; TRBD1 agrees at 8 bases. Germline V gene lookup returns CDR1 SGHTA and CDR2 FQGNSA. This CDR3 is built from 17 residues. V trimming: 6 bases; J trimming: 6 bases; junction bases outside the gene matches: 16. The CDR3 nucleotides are TGTGCCAGCAGGCCCCCAGTCTCGACAGGGGACTGTCAGCCCCAGCATTTT. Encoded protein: CASRPPVSTGDCQPQHF.

CDR3 coding DNA: TGCGCCAGCAGCCAAGAGCCTAGCAGGCCCTGGGAGCAGTACTTC. Amino acids: CASSQEPSRPWEQYF. The chain uses TRBV4-1 and TRBJ2-7; TRBD2 might be the D (5 bases). Trimming took 0 bases from V and 7 from J, leaving 16 bases between them. The length of the CDR3 is 15 residues. In germline, CDR1 is MGHRA, CDR2 YSYEKL.

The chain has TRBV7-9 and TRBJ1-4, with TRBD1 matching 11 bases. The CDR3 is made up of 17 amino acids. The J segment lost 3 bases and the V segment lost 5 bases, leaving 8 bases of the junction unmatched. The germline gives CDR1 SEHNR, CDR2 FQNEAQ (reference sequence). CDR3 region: CASSPGTGGASNEKLFF. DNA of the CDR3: TGTGCCAGCAGCCCCGGGACAGGGGGAGCGTCTAATGAAAAACTGTTTTTT.